This record concerns one TCR beta chain sequence. This specimen comes from a study of CD8 T cells in ankylosing spondylitis. TCRdb called the 5' RACE reads again in MiXCR, with one record for every CDR3 protein. The data contain 380,000 or so distinct CDR3 sequences, 20% to 25% of them seen just once; the ten biggest clones take up over 10%. This CDR3 is built from 17 residues. Germline V gene data show CDR1 as SEHNR and CDR2 as FQNEAQ (reference sequence). The J segment lost 2 bases and the V segment lost 5 bases, leaving 6 bases of the junction unmatched. The receptor's source is a male donor with ankylosing spondylitis or in good health (not recorded which). Input material: blood, either unsorted or a sorted T cell fraction (not recorded which). The chain uses TRBV7-9 and TRBJ2-1; 13 bases match TRBD2. The CDR3 spells CASSLLAGGPAYNEQFF. The CDR3 DNA reads as TGTGCCAGCAGCCTACTAGCGGGGGGGCCCGCCTACAATGAGCAGTTCTTC.